Listed below are T cell receptor beta chains from one sample, sequenced in a study of T cell changes during pregnancy in multiple sclerosis. The method was immunoSEQ multiplex PCR; TCRdb's version includes in-frame clones alone and lacks a portion of them. The data contain about 93,000 clones, 80% to 95% of them seen just once; the ten biggest clones take up just over 2%. Here the sequenced sample was peripheral blood, taken after pregnancy. These receptors were collected from a female donor with multiple sclerosis, enrolled in a pregnancy study. CDR3s include the opening cysteine and the closing phenylalanine or tryptophan. The D gene is left open where the match is weak. Expanded clones get a size class; other rows say once, few or many, or leave the size out.

>NA|TRBJ2-3|NA|TRBV5-1
CASSLGTSGVTDTQYF
TGCGCCAGCAGCTTGGGGACCAGCGGAGTGACAGATACGCAGTATTTT
>TRBD1|TRBJ2-7|once|TRBV5-1
CASSDGTAYEQYF
TGCGCCAGCAGCGACGGGACAGCCTACGAGCAGTACTTC
>NA|TRBJ2-2|NA|TRBV7-9
CASSPQVNTGELFF
TGTGCCAGCAGCCCCCAGGTGAACACCGGGGAGCTGTTTTTT
>NA|TRBJ2-7|NA|TRBV5-4
CAISSSGYEQYF
TGTGCCATCTCAAGCAGCGGCTACGAGCAGTACTTC
>TRBD1|TRBJ2-7|NA|TRBV5-1
CASSLTGGHTYEQYF
TGCGCCAGCAGCTTGACAGGGGGGCATACCTACGAGCAGTACTTC
>NA|TRBJ1-5|NA|TRBV7-9
CASSAQGNGNQPQHF
TGTGCCAGCAGCGCCCAGGGTAACGGCAATCAGCCCCAGCATTTT
>TRBD2|TRBJ2-3|NA|TRBV9
CASSMRTSGTDPDTQYF
TGTGCCAGCAGCATGAGGACTAGCGGGACGGATCCAGATACGCAGTATTTT
>NA|TRBJ2-2|NA|TRBV5-1
CASSETGFNTGELFF
TGCGCCAGCAGCGAGACAGGTTTCAACACCGGGGAGCTGTTTTTT
>NA|TRBJ2-7|NA|TRBV9
CASSDRVGDYEQYF
TGTGCCAGCAGCGACAGGGTGGGGGACTACGAGCAGTACTTC
>NA|TRBJ2-1|NA|TRBV7-6
CASSPGRSSYNEQFF
TGTGCCAGCAGCCCTGGGAGGAGCTCCTACAATGAGCAGTTCTTC
>NA|TRBJ2-5|once|TRBV7-3
CASSLGHQETQYF
TGTGCCAGCAGCTTAGGCCACCAAGAGACCCAGTACTTC
>NA|TRBJ2-3|NA|TRBV11-3
CASSLSSYGGVDTQYF
TGTGCCAGCAGCTTATCGAGTTACGGCGGGGTAGATACGCAGTATTTT
>NA|TRBJ1-1|NA|TRBV29-1
CSVGTDRSYTEAFF
TGCAGCGTTGGAACTGACAGAAGCTACACTGAAGCTTTCTTT
>NA|TRBJ2-7|NA|TRBV30
CAQLPGDSYEQYF
TGTGCCCAGTTGCCAGGGGACTCCTACGAGCAGTACTTC
>TRBD2|TRBJ2-3|NA|TRBV4-2
CASSGLAGGIDTQYF
TGTGCCAGCAGCGGGCTAGCGGGAGGGATAGATACGCAGTATTTT
>NA|TRBJ1-4|NA|TRBV30
CAWRRATAYEKLFF
TGTGCCTGGAGAAGAGCCACCGCCTATGAAAAACTGTTTTTT
>TRBD2|TRBJ2-7|NA|TRBV7-2
CASRRLADSYEQYF
TGTGCCAGCAGGAGACTAGCGGACTCCTACGAGCAGTACTTC
>NA|TRBJ2-3|NA|TRBV7-9
CASSLEAGDTQYF
TGTGCCAGCAGCTTAGAAGCGGGAGATACGCAGTATTTT
>NA|TRBJ2-2|NA|TRBV4-2
CASSQAPTGELFF
TGTGCCAGCAGCCAAGCCCCAACCGGGGAGCTGTTTTTT
>NA|TRBJ2-1|NA|TRBV9
CASSVNGGSAPMEQFF
TGTGCCAGCAGCGTAAACGGCGGTAGTGCCCCTATGGAGCAGTTCTTC
>NA|TRBJ2-7|NA|TRBV7-2
CASREGSTHEQYF
TGTGCCAGCAGGGAGGGGAGTACCCACGAGCAGTACTTC
>TRBD2|TRBJ2-5|NA|TRBV5-4
CASSEIAGPSLEGQETQYF
TGTGCCAGCAGCGAAATAGCGGGACCCTCCCTCGAAGGCCAAGAGACCCAGTACTTC
>NA|TRBJ2-4|NA|TRBV9
CASSVDGGLAKNIQYF
TGTGCCAGCAGCGTAGATGGCGGGTTAGCCAAAAACATTCAGTACTTC
>TRBD2|TRBJ2-1|NA|TRBV10-1
CASSPNLAGDIGEQFF
TGCGCCAGCAGCCCCAACCTAGCGGGAGATATTGGTGAGCAGTTCTTC
>TRBD1|TRBJ2-4|NA|TRBV7-9
CASSLERQGVTKNIQYF
TGTGCCAGCAGCTTAGAACGGCAGGGGGTAACCAAAAACATTCAGTACTTC
>NA|TRBJ1-4|NA|TRBV2
CASSDQRASSEKLFF
TGTGCCAGCAGTGACCAGCGGGCTTCCTCTGAAAAACTGTTTTTT
>NA|TRBJ2-7|NA|TRBV6-1
CASSEGLDYEQYF
TGTGCCAGCAGTGAAGGTCTAGACTACGAGCAGTACTTC
>NA|TRBJ1-2|NA|TRBV5-5
CASSFAGSNYGYTF
TGTGCCAGCAGCTTTGCCGGTTCCAACTATGGCTACACCTTC
>NA|TRBJ1-1|NA|TRBV7-9
CASSPSRGTAAGAEAFF
TGTGCCAGCAGCCCATCCCGCGGGACCGCGGCGGGTGCTGAAGCTTTCTTT
>NA|TRBJ2-7|NA|TRBV21-1
CASSPPSQGTYEQYF
TGTGCCAGCAGCCCGCCCTCCCAGGGGACCTACGAGCAGTACTTC
>TRBD1|TRBJ1-1|NA|TRBV10-3
CATDRGLTNTEAFF
TGTGCCACCGACAGGGGCCTCACTAACACTGAAGCTTTCTTT
>TRBD1|TRBJ2-2|NA|TRBV10-3
CAISDRDRGLGTGELFF
TGTGCCATCAGTGACAGGGACAGGGGGCTAGGCACCGGGGAGCTGTTTTTT
>NA|TRBJ2-3|NA|TRBV7-6
CASSLGVGSDTQYF
TGTGCCAGCAGCTTAGGAGTGGGTAGCGATACGCAGTATTTT
>TRBD1|TRBJ1-1|NA|TRBV9
CASSGTGKLNTEAFF
TGTGCCAGCAGCGGGACAGGGAAGCTGAACACTGAAGCTTTCTTT
>TRBD2|TRBJ2-7|NA|TRBV5-5
CASSLDSGGIRFREQYF
TGTGCCAGCAGCTTGGATTCGGGGGGGATTAGGTTCCGTGAGCAGTACTTC
>TRBD1|TRBJ2-7|NA|TRBV5-1
CASSLRDSYEQYF
TGCGCCAGCAGCTTACGGGACAGCTACGAGCAGTACTTC
>TRBD2|TRBJ2-1|once|TRBV5-1
CASTPELAGGRNEQFF
TGCGCCAGCACCCCGGAACTAGCGGGGGGGCGCAATGAGCAGTTCTTC
>NA|TRBJ2-2|NA|TRBV1
CTSSHRTSGGTNTGELFF
TGCACCAGCAGCCACCGGACTAGCGGGGGGACCAACACCGGGGAGCTGTTTTTT
>NA|TRBJ1-2|NA|TRBV7-9
CASSYRGHATHGYTF
TGTGCCAGCAGCTACCGAGGCCACGCCACACATGGCTACACCTTC
>NA|TRBJ2-7|NA|TRBV5-6
CASSFRFNEQYF
TGTGCCAGCAGCTTCAGGTTCAACGAGCAGTACTTC
>TRBD2|TRBJ2-3|once|TRBV7-2
CASSWTSGANTQYF
TGTGCCAGCAGCTGGACTAGCGGGGCAAATACGCAGTATTTT
>NA|TRBJ1-4|NA|TRBV5-4
CASSLETGDEKLFF
TGTGCCAGCAGCTTGGAGACCGGGGATGAAAAACTGTTTTTT
>TRBD1|TRBJ2-3|NA|TRBV19
CASSDDDRGPDTQYF
TGTGCCAGTAGTGACGACGACAGGGGGCCGGATACGCAGTATTTT
>TRBD2|TRBJ2-3|NA|TRBV29-1
CSVGGGVSTDTQYF
TGCAGCGTCGGCGGGGGGGTCAGCACAGATACGCAGTATTTT
>TRBD1|TRBJ1-1|NA|TRBV6-1
CASRGQGAGWSSFF
TGTGCCAGCAGGGGACAGGGGGCCGGGTGGTCGTCTTTCTTT
>NA|TRBJ2-5|NA|TRBV29-1
CSVGRPTSRETQYF
TGCAGCGTTGGGAGGCCCACGAGTCGAGAGACCCAGTACTTC
>NA|TRBJ2-2|NA|TRBV4-2
CASSQSRGEAGELFF
TGTGCCAGCAGCCAAAGTCGTGGGGAGGCCGGGGAGCTGTTTTTT
>TRBD1|TRBJ2-1|NA|TRBV19
CASRGTGSNEQFF
TGTGCCAGTAGGGGGACAGGGTCCAATGAGCAGTTCTTC
>TRBD2|TRBJ2-1|NA|TRBV6-4
CASSEDPSGSSYNEQFF
TGTGCCAGCAGTGAGGACCCTAGCGGTAGCTCCTACAATGAGCAGTTCTTC
>NA|TRBJ2-2|NA|TRBV5-8
CASSLISHSGAGELFF
TGTGCCAGCAGCTTGATCTCCCATTCGGGGGCCGGGGAGCTGTTTTTT
>NA|TRBJ1-2|once|TRBV7-6
CASSSYSAGADGYTF
TGTGCCAGCAGCTCATACTCGGCGGGTGCCGATGGCTACACCTTC
>TRBD1|TRBJ1-2|NA|TRBV29-1
CSVVRTGTYYGYTF
TGCAGCGTTGTTAGGACAGGGACCTACTATGGCTACACCTTC